This TCR beta chain comes out of a study of shared clonotypes between healthy human individuals. Here immunoSEQ multiplex PCR was the method, and the copy in TCRdb shows in-frame clones only, minus some. In the table there are some 1,100,000 clones, around 78% of which are singletons. Of note for this clone: The antigen remains undetermined.

Study-wide points: Expectations were that clonotype sharing among donors would be affected by sequencing depth.

The TCR was taken from a man aged 18 to 30 in good health. Some clones in this sample may be carry-over from other donors' samples. Material: memory CD4+ T cells from PBMCs. Subset defined: CD45RA-negative fraction.

The CDR3 bases are TGTGCCAGCAGCACACGCAGGGGCCCTCAAGAGCAGTACTTC. Its translation is CASSTRRGPQEQYF. The V gene is TRBV7-2, the J gene TRBJ2-7; D possibly corresponds to TRBD1 (6 bases). Trimming took off 5 bases at V and 7 bases at J, with 18 bases between the two ends. CDR3 length equals 14 residues. CDR1 is SGHTA, CDR2 FQGNSA, per germline. The entire variable domain, with the rest obtained from reference TRBV7-2 and TRBJ2-7, is as follows: GAGVSQSPSNKVTEKGKDVELRCDPISGHTALYWYRQSLGQGLEFLIYFQGNSAPDKSGLPSDRFSAERTGGSVSTLTIQRTQQEDSAVYLCASSTRRGPQEQYFGPGTRLTVT.